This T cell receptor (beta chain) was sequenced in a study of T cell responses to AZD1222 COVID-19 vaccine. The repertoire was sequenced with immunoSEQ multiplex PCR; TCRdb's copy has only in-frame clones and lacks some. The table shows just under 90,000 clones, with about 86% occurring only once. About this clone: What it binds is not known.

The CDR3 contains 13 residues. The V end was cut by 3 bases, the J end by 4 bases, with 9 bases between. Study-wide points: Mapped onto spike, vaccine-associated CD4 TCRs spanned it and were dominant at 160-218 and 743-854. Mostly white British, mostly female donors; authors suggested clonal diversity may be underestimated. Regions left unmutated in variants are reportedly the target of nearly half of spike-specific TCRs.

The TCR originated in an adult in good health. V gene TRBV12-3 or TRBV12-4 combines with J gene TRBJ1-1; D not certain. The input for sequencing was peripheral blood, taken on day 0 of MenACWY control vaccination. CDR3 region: CASSLLQLTEAFF. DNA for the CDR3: TGTGCCAGCAGTTTGTTACAGCTCACTGAAGCTTTCTTT.